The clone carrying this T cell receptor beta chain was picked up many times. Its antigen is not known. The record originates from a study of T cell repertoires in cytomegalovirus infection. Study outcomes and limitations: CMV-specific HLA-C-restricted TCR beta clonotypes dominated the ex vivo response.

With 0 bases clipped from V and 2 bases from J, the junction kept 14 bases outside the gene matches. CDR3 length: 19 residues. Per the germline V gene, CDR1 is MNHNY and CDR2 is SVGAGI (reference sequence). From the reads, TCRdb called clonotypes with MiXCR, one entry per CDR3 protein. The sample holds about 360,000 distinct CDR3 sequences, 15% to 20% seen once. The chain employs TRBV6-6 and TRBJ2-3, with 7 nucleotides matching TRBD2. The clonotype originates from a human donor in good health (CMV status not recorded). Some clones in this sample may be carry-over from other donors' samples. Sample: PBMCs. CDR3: CASSYSVPSGRTSTDTQYF. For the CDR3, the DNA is TGTGCCAGCAGTTACTCGGTTCCTAGCGGTCGCACCTCCACAGATACGCAGTATTTT.